This T cell receptor (beta chain) is from a study of tumor and adjacent non-tumor tissue in lung cancer. Findings and caveats of the study: In normal lung, the top 100 clones were significantly more dominant than in tumor. Compared with tumor, normal lung showed significantly lower TCR diversity.

The template was RNA from unsorted bulk tissue. Three rounds of nested PCR, following a modified ARM-PCR protocol, produced the TCRbeta library. TCRdb called the multiplex PCR reads again in MiXCR, with one record for every CDR3 protein. The sample contains some 77,000 distinct CDR3 sequences, 65% to 75% of which appear only once. This CDR3 has 16 residues. Germline V gene lookup returns CDR1 MNHEY and CDR2 SVGAGI. This clonotype was counted a few times. No antigen is known for it. The junction does not match germline at one end; this may be a read error. The clonotype was recovered from a woman between 70 and 85 years old with non-small cell lung cancer. Sequenced: lung tumor tissue. The rearrangement links TRBV6-5 to TRBJ2-5; TRBD1 or TRBD2 may be the D gene (5 bases each). The CDR3 here is CASSYSLGDGEEAQYF. The CDR3 DNA follows: TGTGCCAGCAGCTACTCGCTTGGGGACGGGGAAGAGGCCCAGTACTTC.